The present T cell receptor (beta chain) was sequenced within a study of blood T cells in healthy people across ages. Study-wide background: When template switching was applied, about one barcoded beta molecule was captured per two T cells. Study-wide results and caveats: A roughly linear fall in TCR beta diversity per million T cells was seen with increasing age.

Total RNA was extracted at no less than 6 micrograms per sample. As concerns this clonotype: Antigen specificity is unknown.

J was trimmed by 7 bases and V by 4 bases; bases with no gene match: 7. This CDR3 spans 15 amino acids. Germline CDR1 and CDR2: SGHDN and FVKESK. Together with a sample-barcoded 5' primer, a J-beta primer mix was included in a second PCR lasting roughly 6 to 12 cycles. Through a template-switch adaptor with 12 random nucleotides, each cDNA molecule received a tag. TCRdb independently ran MiXCR on the 5' RACE reads; one entry per CDR3 protein. The sample shows approximately 670,000 distinct CDR3 sequences, around 38% of them seen only once. The sample was blood. The receptor was derived from a man aged 80 or over in good health. V and J are TRBV14 and TRBJ2-1; 10 bases are shared with TRBD2. CDR3 region: CASSLSGRPGNEQFF. CDR3 in DNA: TGTGCCAGCAGCCTTAGCGGGAGGCCCGGGAATGAGCAGTTCTTC.